A single sample is the source of the 30 T cell receptor beta chains below, sequenced in a study of T cell repertoires in cytomegalovirus infection (dated by TCRdb to between 2017 and 2020). TCRdb names Illumina HiSeq 1500 as the instrument used. In TCRdb, the public reads were trimmed at Q25 with fastp and aligned with MiXCR, with productive beta chains retained. Each entry is one CDR3 protein sequence, shown with its most common DNA and genes. The sample data list roughly 320,000 distinct CDR3 sequences, and approximately 9.5% of these were observed just once. The ten largest clonotypes hold around 4% of the sample. Sequenced material: PBMCs. The receptor source for this set is a human donor in good health (CMV status not recorded). Some clones in this sample may be carry-over from other donors' samples.

This clonotype was counted ten times or more. The genes are TRBV11-2 and TRBJ2-3, with 7 bases matching TRBD2. CDR3 length: 16 amino acids. The germline V gene has CDR1 SGHAT and CDR2 FQNNGV. J lost 5 bases, V lost 1 base, and 9 bases had no gene match. DNA for the CDR3: TGTGCCAGCAGCTTAGGCTTCACTGGGGGGGAAGATACGCAGTATTTT. This encodes CASSLGFTGGEDTQYF.

This clonotype was recorded many times. This rearrangement joins TRBV7-8 to TRBJ1-2; D is unresolved. The V gene lost 1 base and the J gene lost 0 bases, with 6 bases spanning the gap. Germline CDR1 reads SGHVS; CDR2 reads FQNEAQ. This CDR3 comprises 14 residues. In DNA, the CDR3 is TGTGCCAGCAGCTTAGAACCGTCTAACTATGGCTACACCTTC. Its translation: CASSLEPSNYGYTF.

On this clonotype: Possible read error: a much larger clone is one base away. V usage is TRBV6-5 and J usage is TRBJ2-3; D may correspond to TRBD1 or TRBD2 (5 bases each). The germline CDR1 and CDR2 sequences are MNHEY and SVGAGI. There are 13 residues in the CDR3. V lost 11 bases, J lost 6 bases, and 18 bases lay in between. CDR3 in amino acids: CAAGEGAGDTQYF. The CDR3 nucleotides are TGTGCCGCTGGCGAGGGAGCAGGGGATACGCAGTATTTT.

This rearrangement joins TRBV11-3 to TRBJ2-2, with 12 positions matching TRBD2. Germline trimming cut 2 bases from V and 7 bases from J; bases unmatched to any gene: 8. This CDR3 comprises 17 residues. CDR1 and CDR2 (germline): SGHNT, YENEEA. Written as DNA, the CDR3 is TGTGCCAGCAGCTTAACCCGACTAGCGGGAGAGGGCGGGGAGCTGTTTTTT. It encodes CASSLTRLAGEGGELFF. The full variable domain, completed using reference TRBV11-3 and TRBJ2-2, is EAGVVQSPRYKIIEKKQPVAFWCNPISGHNTLYWYLQNLGQGPELLIRYENEEAVDDSQLPKDRFSAERLKGVDSTLKIQPAELGDSAVYLCASSLTRLAGEGGELFFGEGSRLTVL.

CDR3 coding DNA: TGTGCCAGCAGCTCCCAGGGGCGCTCAACTAATGAAAAACTGTTTTTT. Residues: CASSSQGRSTNEKLFF. J is TRBJ1-4 and V is TRBV7-2; D is perhaps TRBD1 (6 bases). This CDR3 spans 16 amino acids. The germline V gene has CDR1 SGHTA and CDR2 FQGNSA. V shed 4 bases and J shed 0 bases, with 12 bases lying between them. The variable domain in full, with the rest retrieved from reference TRBV7-2 and TRBJ1-4, is GAGVSQSPSNKVTEKGKDVELRCDPISGHTALYWYRQSLGQGLEFLIYFQGNSAPDKSGLPSDRFSAERTGGSVSTLTIQRTQQEDSAVYLCASSSQGRSTNEKLFFGSGTQLSVL.

In its sample, this clonotype was seen a few times. The chain combines TRBV27 with TRBJ2-2; no reliable D call. This CDR3 has 16 residues. The germline CDR1 and CDR2 sequences are MNHEY and SMNVEV (reference sequence). V was clipped by 2 bases and J by 0 bases, with 10 bases between them. CDR3: CASSLPGGPNTGELFF. The CDR3 DNA reads TGTGCCAGCAGTTTACCTGGCGGACCGAACACCGGGGAGCTGTTTTTT.

This clonotype has a count of ten or more. The rearrangement uses TRBV7-2 and TRBJ1-1; weak D call: TRBD1 (5 bases). This CDR3 comprises 14 residues. Germline V gives CDR1 SGHTA, CDR2 FQGNSA. Trimming removed 1 base at V and 7 bases at J, with 13 bases between. Here the CDR3 DNA reads TGTGCCAGCAGCTTAGGGTTCGTGGGGGGTGAAGCTTTCTTT. Translating gives CASSLGFVGGEAFF.

The chain carries TRBV12-3 or TRBV12-4 and TRBJ2-1; D might be TRBD1 (6 bases). V shed 3 bases and J shed 9 bases, with 12 bases lying between them. This CDR3 has 13 amino acids. CDR3 DNA: TGTGCCAGCAGTTTGGTGGGACATACTGAGCAGTTCTTC. Its protein product is CASSLVGHTEQFF.

This clonotype was picked up a small number of times. The V call is TRBV28, the J call TRBJ2-1, with 11 bases fitting TRBD2. The ends lost 5 bases at V and 5 bases at J; junction bases unmatched: 8. The CDR3 is made up of 16 amino acids. The germline CDR1 and CDR2 sequences are MDHEN and SYDVKM. The CDR3 reads CASSAGGLADNNEQFF. The CDR3 DNA follows: TGTGCCAGCAGTGCCGGGGGACTAGCGGATAACAATGAGCAGTTCTTC.

At least ten counts were recorded for this clonotype. The J gene is TRBJ1-2, the V gene TRBV6-1, with 7 bases aligning to TRBD1. Germline CDR1 reads MNHNS; CDR2 reads SASEGT. V dropped 6 bases and J dropped 2; count of bases not matched to a gene: 6. The CDR3 has 14 residues. CDR3 nucleotides: TGTGCCAGCAGGCCAGGGACAGCCAACTATGGCTACACCTTC. Translation gives CASRPGTANYGYTF.

This clonotype turned up a few times. The V gene is TRBV12-5, the J gene TRBJ2-7; 8 nucleotides agree with TRBD2. V gave up 2 bases and J gave up 6 bases; unmatched junction bases: 9. The CDR3 contains 15 residues. Germline lookup yields CDR1 LGHNT and CDR2 FRNRAP. This CDR3 reads CASGLSSGLEGEQYF. The CDR3 DNA follows: TGTGCTAGTGGTTTGTCCTCGGGACTAGAAGGCGAGCAGTACTTC.

The chain is built from TRBV15 and TRBJ1-1; 7 nucleotides align to TRBD1. Germline loops: CDR1 LNHNV, CDR2 YYDKDF (reference sequence). This CDR3 is built from 17 residues. J gave up 1 base and V 2 bases, and 10 bases lay outside the gene matches. CDR3 loop: CATSRRPWTGPNTEAFF. CDR3 DNA: TGTGCCACCAGCAGAAGACCGTGGACAGGTCCGAACACTGAAGCTTTCTTT.

This clonotype was recorded a few times. This rearrangement joins TRBV5-1 to TRBJ2-2; 12 positions match TRBD2. This CDR3 is built from 17 residues. V lost 4 bases and J lost 7; bases outside the gene matches: 11. Germline CDR1 SGHRS, CDR2 YFSETQ. The CDR3 nucleotides read TGCGCCAGCAGCGAGACTAGCGGGGGAGTCCGAGGCGGGGAGCTGTTTTTT. Protein product: CASSETSGGVRGGELFF.

Only a few counts were recorded for this clonotype. The V gene is TRBV15, the J gene TRBJ2-7, with 11 bases aligning to TRBD2. The CDR3 is 16 residues long. The V gene end was trimmed by 2 bases and the J gene end by 0 bases; junction bases not matched to a gene: 3. Germline CDR1 and CDR2: LNHNV and YYDKDF (reference sequence). The CDR3 sequence: CATSRPGLAGSYEQYF. The CDR3 nucleotides read TGTGCCACCAGCAGACCAGGACTAGCGGGCTCCTACGAGCAGTACTTC.

This clonotype has only a few counts. This rearrangement joins TRBV5-3 to TRBJ2-1; D tentatively reads TRBD1 or TRBD2 (7 bases each). TRBV5-3 is noted as an ORF with a role that remains uncertain. The germline V and J ends were trimmed by 8 bases and 5 bases, with 23 bases remaining between them. The CDR3 is 16 amino acids. Here the CDR3 reads CASSSGTAIPHNEQFF. As DNA, the CDR3 is TGTGCCAGCAGCAGCGGGACAGCGATACCCCACAATGAGCAGTTCTTC.

The chain carries TRBV19 and TRBJ1-5; D remains ambiguous. The V and J ends lost 5 bases and 2 bases respectively, with 10 bases between them. Per the germline V gene, CDR1 is LNHDA and CDR2 is SQIVND (reference sequence). CDR3 length: 14 amino acids. The CDR3, as DNA: TGTGCCAGTAGTTTGACCGGCCGCAATCAGCCCCAGCATTTT. It codes for CASSLTGRNQPQHF.

This clonotype showed up just a few times. The chain is built from TRBV7-9 and TRBJ1-4, with D unclear. This CDR3 has 13 amino acids. CDR1 is SEHNR and CDR2 is FQNEAQ in the germline V gene (reference sequence). Trimming left V 5 bases short and J 6 bases short, with 10 bases between. CDR3 DNA sequence: TGTGCCAGCAGCCCCCGAGGCCATGAAAAACTGTTTTTT. This translates into CASSPRGHEKLFF.

This clonotype was observed a few times. The gene calls are TRBV7-6 and TRBJ1-4, with TRBD1 matching over 9 bases. V shed 5 bases, J shed 7 bases, and the junction held 8 bases outside the gene matches. Germline values: CDR1 SGHVS, CDR2 FNYEAQ. This CDR3 spans 15 amino acids. CDR3 nucleotides: TGTGCCAGCAGCCTTACAGGGGGCACGACTGAAAAACTGTTTTTT. Translating gives CASSLTGGTTEKLFF.

This clonotype was seen only a few times. The genes are TRBV20-1 and TRBJ1-1; D is possibly TRBD1 (5 bases). Per germline, CDR1 DFQATT and CDR2 SNEGSKA (reference sequence). CDR3 size: 13 residues. Trimming removed 1 base from V and 11 bases from J, with 17 bases in between. CDR3 nucleotides: TGCAGTGCTAGAGCTGGGGGGGGAACTCTTGCTTTCTTT. Amino acid sequence: CSARAGGGTLAFF.

The V call is TRBV18, the J call TRBJ2-5, with D hard to call. There are 14 residues in the CDR3. Germline assignment: CDR1 KGHSH and CDR2 LQKENI. V lost 4 bases, J lost 7 bases, and 16 bases lay in between. CDR3 amino acids: CASSLSGTPGTQYF. In nucleotides, the CDR3 is TGTGCCAGCTCACTAAGTGGAACGCCCGGGACCCAGTACTTC.

In its sample, this clonotype was seen a few times. J is TRBJ1-5 and V is TRBV6-1; D is perhaps TRBD1 (5 bases). The germline V and J ends were trimmed by 6 bases and 9 bases, with 24 bases remaining between them. The CDR3 has 16 amino acids. The germline V gene encodes CDR1 MNHNS and CDR2 SASEGT. Here the CDR3 DNA reads TGTGCCAGCAGCCGAATATCCGGGACCGCCGGGTGGCCCCAGCATTTT. Encoded protein: CASSRISGTAGWPQHF.

The table lists this clonotype with many counts. The chain links TRBV27 to TRBJ2-7; D is unclear. Germline V gives CDR1 MNHEY, CDR2 SMNVEV (reference sequence). The CDR3 loop spans 13 amino acids. The V and J ends lost 9 bases and 1 base respectively, with 13 bases between them. The CDR3 reads CASRATASYEQYF. For the CDR3, the DNA is TGTGCCAGTCGGGCTACTGCTTCCTACGAGCAGTACTTC.

This clonotype was counted between two and nine times. This chain links TRBV5-6 with TRBJ2-7; no reliable D call. The CDR3 length is 13 residues. Looked up from germline, CDR1 is SGHDT and CDR2 is YYEEEE. V lost 2 bases and J 3 bases, leaving 9 bases between the germline ends. CDR3 region: CASSFRYGYEQYF. CDR3 sequence (DNA): TGTGCCAGCAGCTTCAGGTACGGCTACGAGCAGTACTTC. The full variable domain, completed using reference TRBV5-6 and TRBJ2-7, is DAGVTQSPTHLIKTRGQQVTLRCSPKSGHDTVSWYQQALGQGPQFIFQYYEEEERQRGNFPDRFSGHQFPNYSSELNVNALLLGDSALYLCASSFRYGYEQYFGPGTRLTVT.

This clonotype was recorded at least ten times. In nucleotides, the CDR3 is TGTGCCAGCAGCTTAGAGCCCGAGCGGGAGGCAGATACGCAGTATTTT. It is translated as CASSLEPEREADTQYF. The rearrangement links TRBV7-6 to TRBJ2-3, with 9 nucleotides matching TRBD2. Germline CDR1 is SGHVS and CDR2 is FNYEAQ. V dropped 1 base and J dropped 4; count of bases not matched to a gene: 6. The CDR3 contains 16 residues.

This clonotype was detected ten times or more. The gene calls are TRBV7-2 and TRBJ2-5, with a possible D match to TRBD2 (5 bases). Germline-derived CDR1 and CDR2 are SGHTA and FQGNSA. The CDR3 totals 13 residues. V was trimmed by 2 bases and J by 5 bases, leaving 9 bases between them. Here the CDR3 reads CASSLNRGETQYF. For the CDR3, the DNA is TGTGCCAGCAGCTTAAACCGAGGGGAGACCCAGTACTTC.

This clonotype has only a few counts. This chain links TRBV5-6 with TRBJ2-1; D may match TRBD1 or TRBD2 (5 bases each). Per germline, CDR1 SGHDT and CDR2 YYEEEE. This CDR3 region has 13 residues. V lost 1 base and J 8 bases, leaving 10 bases between the germline ends. In DNA form, the CDR3 reads TGTGCCAGCAGCTTGATGGGGGTGGATGAGCAGTTCTTC. Its protein is CASSLMGVDEQFF.

The chain combines TRBV25-1 with TRBJ1-5, with no clear D. Germline values: CDR1 MGHDK, CDR2 SYGVNS. V lost 0 bases and J lost 5, with 8 bases in between. CDR3 size: 14 residues. CDR3: CASSEYSDYQPQHF. CDR3 nucleotides: TGTGCCAGCAGTGAATACAGTGATTATCAGCCCCAGCATTTT.

The genes are TRBV10-3 and TRBJ1-2; a possible D gene is TRBD1 (5 bases). CDR3 size: 14 residues. Trimming stripped 7 bases from V and 8 bases from J, with 20 bases between. From germline, CDR1 is ENHRY and CDR2 SYGVKD. The CDR3 sequence: CAIKPGTDWAGYTF. The CDR3 nucleotides are TGTGCCATCAAACCAGGGACCGACTGGGCCGGCTACACCTTC.

A few counts support this clonotype. This chain connects TRBV7-2 to TRBJ1-2, with D hard to call. V lost 8 bases to trimming and J lost 2 bases, with 15 bases between them. The germline V gene encodes CDR1 SGHTA and CDR2 FQGNSA. The CDR3 is 14 residues long. The CDR3 is CASARTFLNYGYTF. The CDR3 region has the DNA TGTGCCAGCGCCCGTACATTTCTCAACTATGGCTACACCTTC.

This clonotype was detected ten times or more. The rearrangement uses TRBV12-3 or TRBV12-4 and TRBJ1-2; D is uncertain. The CDR3 loop spans 13 amino acids. Trimming took off 1 base at V and 6 bases at J, with 9 bases between the two ends. This CDR3 reads CASSLERSHGYTF. CDR3 nucleotide sequence: TGTGCCAGCAGTTTAGAAAGGAGTCATGGCTACACCTTC.